This T cell receptor beta chain was sequenced during a study of patients and donors after allogeneic stem cell transplantation. The CDR3 consists of 15 residues. The V gene lost 6 bases and the J gene lost 4 bases, with 16 bases spanning the gap. Germline V gene sequence: CDR1 SGHAT, CDR2 FQNNGV. One entry per CDR3 protein results from TCRdb running MiXCR on the RT-PCR reads. Of approximately 210,000 distinct CDR3 sequences listed, less than 45% are singletons. This TCR derives from a human donor who was either an allogeneic HSCT recipient or a stem cell or donor lymphocyte infusion donor (not recorded which). It is not recorded whose cells these are; they may come from a transplant donor. The chain recombines TRBV11-2 with TRBJ2-1; D remains unclear. The sample comprised blood, either unsorted or a sorted T cell fraction (not recorded which). The CDR3 DNA sequence: TGTGCCAGCAGTTCAGAGTCTCCCCGGTACAATGAGCAGTTCTTC. Its translation: CASSSESPRYNEQFF.